The 3 T cell receptor beta chains listed next were all sequenced from one sample in a study of T cell responses to AZD1222 COVID-19 vaccine. Clones were read by immunoSEQ multiplex PCR, and TCRdb kept only the in-frame ones, dropping some. There are approximately 190,000 clones in the sample; roughly 93% occur only once, and roughly 0.99% lies in the top ten. The specimen was peripheral blood, collected on day 0 of AZD1222 vaccination. These receptors originate from an adult in good health.

The chain links TRBV7-2 to TRBJ2-7; D is unclear. Per the germline V gene, CDR1 is SGHTA and CDR2 is FQGNSA. The CDR3 loop spans 12 amino acids. Trimming cost V 5 bases and J 3 bases, with 8 bases left between them. The chain's CDR3 is CASSRTLYEQYF. The CDR3 nucleotides are TGTGCCAGCAGCCGAACACTCTACGAGCAGTACTTC.

There are a few counts of this clone. The chain joins TRBV4-2 to TRBJ1-4, with a possible D match to TRBD1 (5 bases). CDR1 is LGHNA and CDR2 is YNFKEQ in the germline V gene. The CDR3 runs to 16 residues. V lost 4 bases and J 0 bases, leaving 12 bases between the germline ends. The CDR3 sequence is CASSLVGGATNEKLFF. For the CDR3, the DNA is TGTGCCAGCAGCCTTGTCGGGGGGGCAACTAATGAAAAACTGTTTTTT.

The CDR3 is CASSPGQGLGGTAGELFF. CDR3 sequence (DNA): TGTGCCAGCAGCCCTGGACAGGGACTAGGGGGGACGGCCGGGGAGCTGTTTTTT. V is TRBV6-2 or TRBV6-3 and J is TRBJ2-2, with D possibly called TRBD1 or TRBD2 (8 bases each). This CDR3 has 18 amino acids. V lost 6 bases to trimming and J lost 6 bases, with 26 bases between them. Per germline, CDR1 MNHEY and CDR2 SVGEGT.